This TCR beta chain was sequenced during a study of identifying expanded T cells in peripheral blood. A single count supports this clone. The CDR3 covers 13 residues. Looked up from germline, CDR1 is SQVTM and CDR2 is ANQGSEA. V dropped 4 bases and J dropped 5; count of bases not matched to a gene: 7. The protocol was immunoSEQ multiplex PCR, while the TCRdb copy is restricted to in-frame clones and leaves out a portion. The sample consists of about 110,000 clones, about 88% of them appearing once. This rearrangement joins TRBV29-1 to TRBJ2-7, with 8 bases aligning to TRBD1. The TCR was taken from a person aged 18 to 70 in good health. Sequenced sample: blood. CDR3 amino acids: CSVASDRAHEQYF. DNA for the CDR3: TGCAGCGTTGCTTCGGACAGGGCCCACGAGCAGTACTTC.